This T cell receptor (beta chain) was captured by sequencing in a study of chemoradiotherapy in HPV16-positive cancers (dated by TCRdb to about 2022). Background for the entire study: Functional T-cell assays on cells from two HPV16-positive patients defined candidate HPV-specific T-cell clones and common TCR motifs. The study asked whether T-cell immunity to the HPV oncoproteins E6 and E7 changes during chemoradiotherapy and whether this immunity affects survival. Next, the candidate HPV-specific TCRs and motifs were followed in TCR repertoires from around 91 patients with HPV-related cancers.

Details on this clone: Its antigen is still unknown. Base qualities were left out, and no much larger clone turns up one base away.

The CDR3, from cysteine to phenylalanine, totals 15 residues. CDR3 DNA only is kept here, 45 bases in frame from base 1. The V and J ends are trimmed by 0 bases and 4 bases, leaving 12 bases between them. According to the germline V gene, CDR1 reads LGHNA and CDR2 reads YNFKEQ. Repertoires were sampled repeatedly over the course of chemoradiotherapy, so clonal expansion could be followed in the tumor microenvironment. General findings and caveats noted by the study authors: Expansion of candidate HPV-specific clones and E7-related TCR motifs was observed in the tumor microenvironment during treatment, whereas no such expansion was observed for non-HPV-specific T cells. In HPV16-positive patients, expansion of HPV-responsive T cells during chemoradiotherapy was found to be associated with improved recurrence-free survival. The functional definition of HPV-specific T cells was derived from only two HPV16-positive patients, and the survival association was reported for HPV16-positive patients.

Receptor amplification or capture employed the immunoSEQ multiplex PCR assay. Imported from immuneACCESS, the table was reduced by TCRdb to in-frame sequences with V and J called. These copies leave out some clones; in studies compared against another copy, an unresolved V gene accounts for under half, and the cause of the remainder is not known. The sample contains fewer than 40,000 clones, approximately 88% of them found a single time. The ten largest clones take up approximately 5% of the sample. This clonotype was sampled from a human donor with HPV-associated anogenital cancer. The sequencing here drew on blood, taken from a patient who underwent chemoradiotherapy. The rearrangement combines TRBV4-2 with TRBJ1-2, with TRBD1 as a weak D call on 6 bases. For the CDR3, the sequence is CASSQEWGPGYGYTF. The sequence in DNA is TGTGCCAGCAGCCAAGAATGGGGGCCGGGCTATGGCTACACCTTC.